These 24 T cell receptor beta chains came from one sample sequenced in a study of blood T cells in healthy people across ages. Alongside a J-beta primer mix, a sample-barcoded 5' primer served in a second PCR lasting about 7 to 12 cycles. TCRdb reprocessed the 5' RACE reads with MiXCR, giving one entry per CDR3 protein. The table shows 850,000 to 1,000,000 distinct CDR3 sequences, with just over 50% occurring only once. Specimen: blood. The receptors shown here come from a woman aged 60-75 years in good health.

V gene TRBV7-3 combines with J gene TRBJ1-1; D unclear. Germline V CDR1 and CDR2: SGHTA, FQGTGA. The CDR3 is made up of 16 amino acids. Trimming shortened V by 0 bases and J by 0 bases, and 11 bases separated the two germline ends. This CDR3 reads CASSLTPPGMNTEAFF. The CDR3 DNA sequence: TGTGCCAGCAGCTTAACCCCGCCGGGGATGAACACTGAAGCTTTCTTT.

The V call is TRBV4-2, the J call TRBJ2-1; D is undetermined. Deletions cut 1 base from V and 12 bases from J, with 7 bases between. Per the germline V gene, CDR1 is LGHNA and CDR2 is YNFKEQ. CDR3 size: 11 residues. The CDR3 spells CASSQGAAQFF. The CDR3 nucleotides are TGTGCCAGCAGCCAAGGGGCTGCGCAGTTCTTC.

This clonotype was detected ten times or more. J is TRBJ2-7 and V is TRBV10-3, with D hard to call. Trimming took off 6 bases at V and 3 bases at J, with 12 bases between the two ends. Germline V lookup: CDR1 ENHRY, CDR2 SYGVKD. The CDR3 loop spans 13 amino acids. The CDR3, as DNA: TGTGCCATCAGCCAGGCTAATGACTACGAGCAGTACTTC. Protein product: CAISQANDYEQYF.

A remark on this clonotype: A far larger clone is only one base removed, so a read error is likely. The genes are TRBV7-9 and TRBJ2-5; maybe TRBD1 (6 bases). The CDR3 is made up of 14 amino acids. The V and J ends lost 0 bases and 4 bases respectively, with 9 bases between them. In germline, CDR1 is SEHNR, CDR2 FQNEAQ (reference sequence). For the CDR3, the DNA is TGTGCCAGCAGCTTAGCGGTAGGGGGAGAGACCCAGTACTTC. Amino acids: CASSLAVGGETQYF.

The gene calls are TRBV5-1 and TRBJ2-7; maybe TRBD1 (5 bases). The V end was cut by 0 bases, the J end by 5 bases, with 12 bases between. Germline V gives CDR1 SGHRS, CDR2 YFSETQ. CDR3 length equals 14 residues. CDR3 in DNA: TGCGCCAGCAGCTTGGATCAGGGATTCGACGAGCAGTACTTC. This gives the protein CASSLDQGFDEQYF.

The chain is built from TRBV28 and TRBJ2-5; tentatively, D is TRBD2 (7 bases). Germline assignment: CDR1 MDHEN and CDR2 SYDVKM. This CDR3 is 14 amino acids long. V was cut by 3 bases and J by 3 bases, with 11 bases left in between. The CDR3 sequence is CASSFGGPEETQYF. In DNA form, the CDR3 reads TGTGCCAGCAGTTTCGGGGGGCCGGAAGAGACCCAGTACTTC. Complete variable domain (other parts from reference TRBV28 and TRBJ2-5): DVKVTQSSRYLVKRTGEKVFLECVQDMDHENMFWYRQDPGLGLRLIYFSYDVKMKEKGDIPEGYSVSREKKERFSLILESASTNQTSMYLCASSFGGPEETQYFGPGTRLLVL.

The chain combines TRBV6-5 with TRBJ2-7, with 10 bases that match TRBD2. Germline CDR1 and CDR2: MNHEY and SVGAGI. Trimming cost V 6 bases and J 4 bases; bases outside gene matches: 9. The CDR3 has 15 amino acids. CDR3 loop: CASSYGVAGGYEQYF. The CDR3 DNA reads as TGTGCCAGCAGCTACGGAGTAGCGGGAGGATACGAGCAGTACTTC.

The chain links TRBV20-1 to TRBJ2-4; D gene uncertain. The J call may be faulty, since TRBJ2-7 better matches the DNA end. This CDR3 is built from 13 residues. Germline CDR1 reads DFQATT; CDR2 reads SNEGSKA (reference sequence). CDR3 amino acids: CSARSTSSYEQYF. CDR3 nucleotide sequence: TGCAGTGCTAGAAGCACCAGCTCCTACGAGCAGTACTTC.

This clonotype has more than one count but fewer than ten. The chain couples TRBV7-2 to TRBJ2-3; no definite D call. Germline loops: CDR1 SGHTA, CDR2 FQGNSA. This CDR3 has 13 amino acids. Between the trimmed V and J ends, which lost 6 bases and 6 bases, there was a span of 13 bases. Here the CDR3 reads CASRRPGGDTQYF. CDR3 DNA sequence: TGTGCCAGCAGACGACCCGGTGGGGATACGCAGTATTTT. The full variable domain, completed using reference TRBV7-2 and TRBJ2-3, is GAGVSQSPSNKVTEKGKDVELRCDPISGHTALYWYRQSLGQGLEFLIYFQGNSAPDKSGLPSDRFSAERTGGSVSTLTIQRTQQEDSAVYLCASRRPGGDTQYFGPGTRLTVL.

This clonotype appeared a few times. A much larger clone lies a single base off, so this may be a read error. This chain joins TRBV3-1 and TRBJ2-7, with 10 bases that match TRBD2. V was pared by 5 bases and J by 7 bases, with 11 bases of the junction left unmatched. The CDR3 covers 15 residues. Germline V gene sequence: CDR1 LGHDT, CDR2 YNNKEL (reference sequence). The CDR3 DNA reads TGTGCCAGCAGCGTTTCTAGCGGGAGCGTTAGGGAGCAGTACTTC. It is translated as CASSVSSGSVREQYF.

The V call is TRBV25-1, the J call TRBJ1-1; possibly TRBD1 for D (5 bases). Deletions cut 0 bases from V and 8 bases from J, with 13 bases between. The germline V gene has CDR1 MGHDK and CDR2 SYGVNS. There are 14 residues in the CDR3. The CDR3 DNA follows: TGTGCCAGCAGTGAATACCCCGGAGGGGCGGAAGCTTTCTTT. This gives the protein CASSEYPGGAEAFF.

The gene calls are TRBV29-1 and TRBJ2-5, with 9 bases aligning to TRBD2. Trimming cost V 7 bases and J 1 base; bases outside gene matches: 7. The CDR3 consists of 14 residues. Germline lookup yields CDR1 SQVTM and CDR2 ANQGSEA. CDR3 sequence (DNA): TGCAGCGCCCGACTAGCGGTGGCCCAAGAGACCCAGTACTTC. This sequence encodes CSARLAVAQETQYF.

This chain joins TRBV27 and TRBJ1-2; D perhaps matches TRBD1 (5 bases). This CDR3 region has 15 residues. Germline V gene lookup returns CDR1 MNHEY and CDR2 SMNVEV (reference sequence). V dropped 3 bases and J dropped 7 bases, with 18 bases sitting between them. This chain's CDR3 is CASSLRQPSYGGYTF. The CDR3 nucleotides are TGTGCCAGCAGTTTGAGACAGCCTTCCTATGGTGGCTACACCTTC.

The CDR3 region is CASSRAGVQETQYF. DNA for the CDR3: TGTGCCAGCAGCCGAGCGGGGGTACAAGAGACCCAGTACTTC. The chain is built from TRBV4-2 and TRBJ2-5, with 8 positions matching TRBD2. This CDR3 comprises 14 residues. V gave up 4 bases and J gave up 2 bases; unmatched junction bases: 3. Germline CDR1 is LGHNA and CDR2 is YNFKEQ.

V and J are TRBV7-3 and TRBJ2-5; D is possibly TRBD1 (6 bases). The CDR3 sequence is 14 residues long. Trimming shortened V by 5 bases and J by 2 bases, and 12 bases separated the two germline ends. Germline V gives CDR1 SGHTA, CDR2 FQGTGA. Written as DNA, the CDR3 is TGTGCCAGCAGCAAAATGGGGGCTCAAGAGACCCAGTACTTC. Translation: CASSKMGAQETQYF.

This clonotype was seen only a few times. The chain joins TRBV12-3 or TRBV12-4 to TRBJ2-2; D remains ambiguous. V shed 5 bases and J shed 11 bases, with 9 bases lying between them. The CDR3 is 11 residues long. This CDR3 is CASSAVRELFF. Written as DNA, the CDR3 is TGTGCCAGCAGTGCGGTTCGTGAGCTGTTTTTT.

This clonotype appeared a few times. V is TRBV12-3 or TRBV12-4 and J is TRBJ2-5; tentative D call: TRBD2 (5 bases). The CDR3 consists of 12 residues. Deletions cut 1 base from V and 13 bases from J, with 13 bases between. In DNA form, the CDR3 reads TGTGCCAGCAGTTTAGATTTGGGGAGATTGTACTTC. Protein: CASSLDLGRLYF.

The chain combines TRBV6-5 with TRBJ1-2, with unresolved D. The length of the CDR3 is 13 residues. V shed 4 bases and J shed 6 bases, with 12 bases lying between them. CDR1 is MNHEY and CDR2 is SVGAGI in the germline V gene. The CDR3 protein is CASSSISADGYTF. For the CDR3, the DNA is TGTGCCAGCAGTTCCATAAGTGCTGATGGCTACACCTTC.

The chain joins TRBV4-2 to TRBJ1-1; no definite D call. CDR3 length: 13 amino acids. The germline V gene encodes CDR1 LGHNA and CDR2 YNFKEQ. Trimming removed 1 base at V and 2 bases at J, with 5 bases between. CDR3 sequence (DNA): TGTGCCAGCAGCCAAGCGATAAACACTGAAGCTTTCTTT. Its translation: CASSQAINTEAFF.

V and J are TRBV4-2 and TRBJ1-2; D is unclear. This CDR3 comprises 16 residues. V was cut by 1 base and J by 1 base, with 13 bases left in between. Germline CDR1 reads LGHNA; CDR2 reads YNFKEQ. The CDR3, as DNA: TGTGCCAGCAGCCAAGTGACCAGGCGCAGTAACTATGGCTACACCTTC. This codes for CASSQVTRRSNYGYTF.

In this sample, this clonotype turned up a few times. The genes are TRBV20-1 and TRBJ1-5; TRBD1 matches at 9 bases. The CDR3 covers 16 residues. The germline V gene has CDR1 DFQATT and CDR2 SNEGSKA (reference sequence). Losses at the gene ends were 1 base for V and 6 bases for J; bases not matched to a gene: 10. CDR3 protein: CSARATGGAWGQPQHF. CDR3 nucleotide sequence: TGCAGTGCTAGAGCTACAGGGGGCGCTTGGGGTCAGCCCCAGCATTTT.

The DNA of the CDR3 is TGTGCCAGCAGTTTAGCGCTAGATACGCAGTATTTT. As protein: CASSLALDTQYF. The gene calls are TRBV12-3 or TRBV12-4 and TRBJ2-3; D ambiguous. This CDR3 is 12 amino acids long. Trimming cost V 0 bases and J 5 bases, with 3 bases left between them.

This chain joins TRBV6-4 and TRBJ2-7; 9 bases align to TRBD2. Germline values: CDR1 MRHNA, CDR2 SNTAGT. This CDR3 is 18 amino acids long. After removal of 0 bases from V and 7 bases from J, the junction contained 16 bases not matched to a gene. For the CDR3, the DNA is TGTGCCAGCAGTGACTCTGGGACTAGCAGGAGGGCCAAGAATGAGCAGTACTTC. Translating it yields CASSDSGTSRRAKNEQYF.

In this sample, this clonotype turned up a few times. The chain employs TRBV7-8 and TRBJ2-3; D is undetermined. Per germline, CDR1 SGHVS and CDR2 FQNEAQ. Trimming took off 0 bases at V and 11 bases at J, with 9 bases between the two ends. This CDR3 is 12 amino acids long. In nucleotides, the CDR3 is TGTGCCAGCAGCTTAGCGAAATGGGAGCAGTATTTT. The encoded protein is CASSLAKWEQYF.